The rows below give T cell receptor beta chains drawn from one sample of a study of human T cells and chemical hapten exposure. TCRdb re-called the RACE reads with MiXCR, one entry per CDR3 protein. The table has hundreds of thousands of distinct CDR3 sequences, roughly 6% seen once. The sequencing used whole blood, collected in connection with sensitization to the hapten diphenylcyclopropenone (DPC). All receptors derive from a woman younger than 30 with alopecia areata. Some clones in this sample may be carry-over from other donors' samples. CDR3s include the opening cysteine and the closing phenylalanine or tryptophan. A D gene is named only where the DNA matches it firmly. Clone size is stated in some rows and not others, as once, few, many or a class when expanded.

TRBJ2-3 TRBV27 15 TRBD2 few CASTGEGFGTDTQYF TGTGCCAGCACCGGGGAGGGATTCGGCACAGATACGCAGTATTTT
TRBJ2-5 TRBV2 13 TRBD1 few CASSGQGMETQYF TGTGCCAGCAGTGGACAGGGTATGGAGACCCAGTACTTC
TRBJ2-3 TRBV5-4 14 TRBD2 few CASSRGLAGDTQYF TGTGCCAGCAGCCGGGGACTAGCGGGGGATACGCAGTATTTT
TRBJ2-7 TRBV12-3/TRBV12-4 14 TRBD2 many CASSFTSGGYEQYF TGTGCCAGCAGTTTCACTAGCGGGGGCTACGAGCAGTACTTC
TRBJ1-5 TRBV27 16 NA many CASSFAGMESGQPQHF TGTGCCAGCAGTTTTGCGGGCATGGAATCCGGTCAGCCCCAGCATTTT
TRBJ2-3 TRBV25-1 15 NA many CASNSGALNSDTQYF TGTGCCAGCAACTCAGGCGCCCTTAACTCAGATACGCAGTATTTT
TRBJ2-3 TRBV28 13 TRBD2 medium-sized CASRGGQADTQYF TGTGCCAGTCGCGGGGGGCAAGCAGATACGCAGTATTTT
TRBJ1-5 TRBV5-6 13 TRBD1 many CASSEDRGLSQHF TGTGCCAGCAGCGAGGACAGGGGGCTCTCCCAGCATTTT
TRBJ2-7 TRBV19 14 NA NA CASSIQANSYEQYF TGTGCCAGTAGTATACAGGCTAACTCCTACGAGCAGTACTTC
TRBJ2-2 TRBV29-1 11 NA NA CSAPYTGELFF TGCAGCGCTCCGTACACCGGGGAGCTGTTTTTT
TRBJ2-4 TRBV2 15 NA few CASSEEGLAKNIQYF TGTGCCAGCAGTGAAGAGGGTTTAGCCAAAAACATTCAGTACTTC
TRBJ1-5 TRBV20-1 15 NA few CSARAGTARNQPQHF TGCAGTGCTAGAGCGGGGACCGCCCGCAATCAGCCCCAGCATTTT
TRBJ1-3 TRBV6-1 14 NA few CASTGSNSGNTIYF TGTGCCAGCACTGGCAGCAACTCTGGAAACACCATATATTTT
TRBJ2-3 TRBV5-1 16 TRBD2 NA CASSHETSVAGDTQYF TGCGCCAGCAGTCATGAGACTAGCGTCGCGGGAGATACGCAGTATTTT
TRBJ2-3 TRBV10-3 16 NA few CAISEITGKHTDTQYF TGTGCCATCAGTGAGATCACGGGGAAACACACAGATACGCAGTATTTT
TRBJ2-1 TRBV18 16 TRBD1 few CASSPQEQGVADEQFF TGTGCCAGCTCACCACAAGAACAGGGGGTTGCGGATGAGCAGTTCTTC
TRBJ2-5 TRBV7-8 14 NA NA CASSSNTDQETQYF TGTGCCAGCAGCTCCAACACGGATCAAGAGACCCAGTACTTC
TRBJ2-5 TRBV10-3 16 NA NA CAISGGDTSSQETQYF TGTGCCATCAGTGGGGGGGACACGAGTTCCCAAGAGACCCAGTACTTC
TRBJ1-1 TRBV11-1 18 NA NA CASSLKFAGEFMNTEAFF TGTGCCAGCAGCTTAAAGTTCGCGGGGGAGTTCATGAACACTGAAGCTTTCTTT
TRBJ2-7 TRBV28 17 TRBD2 NA CASSLPQGSGGAHEQYF TGTGCCAGCAGTTTACCCCAGGGCAGCGGGGGGGCCCACGAGCAGTACTTC
TRBJ1-1 TRBV6-2/TRBV6-3 13 NA few CASSYSTPTEAFF TGTGCCAGCAGTTACTCTACCCCCACTGAAGCTTTCTTT
TRBJ1-6 TRBV12-3/TRBV12-4 12 NA many CASSSPSAPLHF TGTGCCAGCAGTTCCCCATCCGCACCCCTCCACTTT
TRBJ2-7 TRBV28 13 NA few CATTSGTTYEQYF TGTGCCACCACGTCCGGGACCACCTACGAGCAGTACTTC
TRBJ2-3 TRBV6-2/TRBV6-3 11 NA few CASRMGDTQYF TGTGCCAGCAGGATGGGGGATACGCAGTATTTT